The rows below give T cell receptor beta chains drawn from one sample of a study of shared clonotypes between healthy human individuals. TCRdb's table, derived via immunoSEQ multiplex PCR, lists solely in-frame clones and lacks some. Here the sample spans about 2.3 million clones, more than 85% being singletons. Sequenced: naive CD4+ T cells from PBMCs. These receptors all stem from a young man in good health. Some clones in this sample may be carry-over from other donors' samples. The CDR3 runs from the conserved cysteine through the conserved F or W. D genes are given only for firm matches. Clone size appears in some rows only: once, few, many, or a class for an expanded clone.

NA,TRBJ1-5,NA,TRBV7-6,CASSSVAGNQPQHF,TGTGCCAGCAGTTCGGTGGCGGGCAATCAGCCCCAGCATTTT
TRBD2,TRBJ2-5,NA,TRBV5-1,CASSQPGLAGGPSAETQYF,TGCGCCAGCAGCCAGCCGGGACTAGCGGGAGGGCCCTCCGCGGAGACCCAGTACTTC
TRBD2,TRBJ2-1,NA,TRBV5-1,CASSLGVGLADPYNEQFF,TGCGCCAGCAGCTTGGGGGTGGGGCTAGCGGACCCATACAATGAGCAGTTCTTC
NA,TRBJ1-1,NA,TRBV29-1,CSVERTTEAFF,TGCAGCGTTGAAAGAACAACTGAAGCTTTCTTT
TRBD1,TRBJ1-4,NA,TRBV28,CASSQNRGRREKLFF,TGTGCCAGCAGCCAAAACAGGGGGCGCCGGGAAAAACTGTTTTTT
TRBD2,TRBJ2-7,NA,TRBV2,CASSSSGRYEQYF,TGTGCCAGCAGTTCTAGCGGGAGGTACGAGCAGTACTTC
TRBD1,TRBJ2-7,NA,TRBV6-5,CASSYTDRGREQYF,TGTGCCAGCAGTTACACCGACAGGGGTAGGGAGCAGTACTTC
NA,TRBJ2-5,NA,TRBV18,CASSPSLGSLQETQYF,TGTGCCAGCTCACCATCGCTGGGGTCATTGCAAGAGACCCAGTACTTC
NA,TRBJ2-2,NA,TRBV15,CATSRGAGTGELFF,TGTGCCACCAGCAGGGGGGCTGGTACCGGGGAGCTGTTTTTT
TRBD1,TRBJ2-7,NA,TRBV7-6,CASSLGTGVAYEQYF,TGTGCCAGCAGCTTAGGGACAGGGGTGGCCTACGAGCAGTACTTC
NA,TRBJ2-7,NA,TRBV7-9,CASSSSSRNLYEQYF,TGTGCCAGCAGCTCCAGCTCTAGGAATCTATACGAGCAGTACTTC
NA,TRBJ2-7,NA,TRBV7-2,CASSLGRRGPSEQYF,TGTGCCAGCAGCTTAGGCCGGAGGGGACCCTCCGAGCAGTACTTC
TRBD2,TRBJ2-7,NA,TRBV28,CASSLAGLSYEQYF,TGTGCCAGCAGTCTAGCGGGCCTCTCCTACGAGCAGTACTTC
NA,TRBJ2-7,once,TRBV6-1,CASIGGSTYEQYF,TGTGCCAGCATCGGGGGTTCAACTTACGAGCAGTACTTC
TRBD2,TRBJ2-5,NA,TRBV5-1,CASSPPGLAGGGGETQYF,TGCGCCAGCAGCCCACCCGGACTAGCGGGAGGCGGGGGGGAGACCCAGTACTTC
NA,TRBJ1-1,few,TRBV29-1,CSGQNTEAFF,TGCAGCGGGCAGAACACTGAAGCTTTCTTT
TRBD1,TRBJ1-1,NA,TRBV11-2,CASSHRGSNTEAFF,TGTGCCAGCAGCCACAGGGGGTCGAACACTGAAGCTTTCTTT
TRBD2,TRBJ2-2,NA,TRBV7-3,CASSFRPAGGLSTGELFF,TGTGCCAGCAGCTTTCGGCCAGCGGGAGGTCTTAGCACCGGGGAGCTGTTTTTT
NA,TRBJ1-1,NA,TRBV28,CASSTNGRGNTEAFF,TGTGCCAGCAGTACTAACGGACGGGGGAACACTGAAGCTTTCTTT
NA,TRBJ1-1,NA,TRBV4-3,CASSHLRGGTEAFF,TGCGCCAGCAGCCACCTAAGGGGAGGTACTGAAGCTTTCTTT
NA,TRBJ2-3,NA,TRBV27,CASSFQGADTQYF,TGTGCCAGCAGTTTTCAGGGAGCAGATACGCAGTATTTT
NA,TRBJ1-2,NA,TRBV6-5,CASSNVGAWGYTF,TGTGCCAGCAGCAATGTGGGTGCGTGGGGCTACACCTTC
NA,TRBJ2-7,once,TRBV27,CASASGWQGSYEQYF,TGTGCCAGCGCCTCTGGATGGCAGGGATCCTACGAGCAGTACTTC
TRBD1,TRBJ2-7,once,TRBV6-5,CASSYTGTAYEQYF,TGTGCCAGCAGTTATACAGGGACAGCATACGAGCAGTACTTC
TRBD2,TRBJ2-3,NA,TRBV28,CASTTAGGRPDTQYF,TGTGCCAGCACTACAGCGGGAGGGCGTCCAGATACGCAGTATTTT
NA,TRBJ1-1,NA,TRBV15,CATRQNTEAFF,TGTGCCACCAGACAGAACACTGAAGCTTTCTTT
TRBD2,TRBJ2-3,NA,TRBV27,CASSPPGGRAPDTQYF,TGTGCCAGCAGCCCTCCGGGCGGGAGGGCCCCAGATACGCAGTATTTT
NA,TRBJ1-1,NA,TRBV15,CATSRAGEAFF,TGTGCCACCAGCAGAGCCGGGGAAGCTTTCTTT
TRBD1,TRBJ1-5,NA,TRBV2,CASSDSGGRQPQHF,TGTGCCAGCAGTGATTCAGGGGGCCGTCAGCCCCAGCATTTT
TRBD1,TRBJ1-2,NA,TRBV29-1,CSVAGTGGNYGYTF,TGCAGCGTTGCCGGGACAGGGGGGAACTATGGCTACACCTTC
NA,TRBJ2-1,NA,TRBV15,CATSRVYNEQFF,TGTGCCACCAGCAGAGTTTACAATGAGCAGTTCTTC
NA,TRBJ1-4,once,TRBV28,CASSLWGRRDQITLKLFF,TGTGCCAGCAGTTTATGGGGAAGGAGGGACCAAATAACATTAAAACTGTTTTTT
TRBD2,TRBJ2-7,NA,TRBV19,CASSEMGTSGSMDYEQYF,TGTGCCAGTAGTGAAATGGGGACTAGCGGGAGTATGGATTACGAGCAGTACTTC
NA,TRBJ2-3,NA,TRBV9,CASSPRGRITDTQYF,TGTGCCAGCAGCCCCCGGGGGAGAATCACAGATACGCAGTATTTT
TRBD2,TRBJ2-1,NA,TRBV5-1,CASSTLAGGPPNEQFF,TGCGCCAGCAGCACCTTAGCGGGAGGGCCTCCCAATGAGCAGTTCTTC
NA,TRBJ2-7,NA,TRBV5-6,CASSLRVRDKLYEQYF,TGTGCCAGCAGCTTGAGGGTACGGGACAAACTCTACGAGCAGTACTTC
NA,TRBJ2-1,NA,TRBV5-1,CASSLGSSFSNEQFF,TGCGCCAGCAGCTTGGGCTCGAGTTTCTCCAATGAGCAGTTCTTC
NA,TRBJ1-1,NA,TRBV6-1,CASNPPVAGTEAFF,TGTGCCAGCAACCCCCCAGTGGCCGGTACTGAAGCTTTCTTT
NA,TRBJ1-5,NA,TRBV10-3,CAIRERTDRPQHF,TGTGCCATCAGGGAAAGGACGGACCGGCCCCAGCATTTT
NA,TRBJ2-1,NA,TRBV28,CASSTLTRNEQFF,TGTGCCAGCAGTACCCTGACTAGGAATGAGCAGTTCTTC
TRBD1,TRBJ1-1,NA,TRBV19,CASSRDRDTEAFF,TGTGCCAGTAGTAGAGACAGGGACACTGAAGCTTTCTTT
TRBD1,TRBJ2-1,NA,TRBV29-1,CSFRQGPLNEQFF,TGCAGCTTTCGACAGGGGCCCCTTAATGAGCAGTTCTTC
NA,TRBJ2-2,once,TRBV19,CASRRGAGSGELFF,TGTGCCAGTAGAAGGGGTGCAGGGTCCGGGGAGCTGTTTTTT
TRBD1,TRBJ1-1,NA,TRBV5-6,CASSNDLQGAVEAFF,TGTGCCAGCAGCAATGATTTACAGGGGGCGGTGGAAGCTTTCTTT
NA,TRBJ2-2,NA,TRBV28,CASSGRVGELFF,TGTGCCAGCAGTGGGCGTGTCGGGGAGCTGTTTTTT
NA,TRBJ1-2,NA,TRBV4-3,CASSQARTQGYTF,TGCGCCAGCAGCCAAGCTAGGACCCAAGGCTACACCTTC
NA,TRBJ2-7,NA,TRBV7-9,CASSLARGQPFSYEQYF,TGTGCCAGCAGCTTAGCCCGTGGACAACCCTTCTCCTACGAGCAGTACTTC
TRBD1,TRBJ2-5,NA,TRBV11-2,CASSLLGGRGQGTQYF,TGTGCCAGCAGCCTTTTGGGGGGCAGGGGGCAGGGGACCCAGTACTTC
TRBD1,TRBJ2-7,NA,TRBV7-9,CASSPTNTGAYEQYF,TGTGCCAGCAGCCCCACCAATACAGGGGCGTACGAGCAGTACTTC
NA,TRBJ1-2,NA,TRBV5-4,CASSLGGGEGLYGYTF,TGTGCCAGCAGCCTTGGGGGGGGTGAGGGCCTATATGGCTACACCTTC
NA,TRBJ1-1,few,TRBV7-3,CASSPSGSRDTEAFF,TGTGCCAGCAGCCCAAGTGGGAGTCGCGACACTGAAGCTTTCTTT
NA,TRBJ2-1,NA,TRBV7-3,CASSLTGVASNEQFF,TGTGCCAGCAGCTTAACAGGGGTCGCCTCCAATGAGCAGTTCTTC
NA,TRBJ2-5,NA,TRBV2,CASRNAETQYF,TGTGCCAGCCGAAACGCAGAGACCCAGTACTTC